These 18 T cell receptor beta chains were all obtained from the same sample, sequenced in a study of T cells after posttransplantation cyclophosphamide. Libraries were prepared by immunoSEQ multiplex PCR; TCRdb keeps only in-frame clonotypes and omits some of them. The record shows about 39,000 clones for this sample, with no singletons present. Source material: PBMCs. The receptors shown here come from a woman between 50 and 59 years old in good health and a related stem cell transplant donor.

This clone was recorded many times. The genes are TRBV27 and TRBJ2-7; perhaps TRBD2 as D (6 bases). The ends were cut back, 2 bases at V and 4 bases at J, with 15 bases in the middle. From germline, CDR1 is MNHEY and CDR2 SMNVEV (reference sequence). This CDR3 comprises 15 residues. Written as DNA, the CDR3 is TGTGCCAGCAGTTTAAAGGGGACTGGGGAATACGAGCAGTACTTC. Protein: CASSLKGTGEYEQYF.

This clone was picked up a small number of times. This rearrangement joins TRBV5-1 to TRBJ2-3; tentative D call: TRBD1 (6 bases). The CDR3 contains 17 residues. Per the germline V gene, CDR1 is SGHRS and CDR2 is YFSETQ. Trimming left V 0 bases short and J 0 bases short, with 14 bases between. The DNA for the CDR3 is TGCGCCAGCAGCTTGGCTGCAGGGGTCCGGAGCACAGATACGCAGTATTTT. The encoded protein is CASSLAAGVRSTDTQYF. The full variable domain, its missing parts supplied by reference TRBV5-1 and TRBJ2-3, is KAGVTQTPRYLIKTRGQQVTLSCSPISGHRSVSWYQQTPGQGLQFLFEYFSETQRNKGNFPGRFSGRQFSNSRSEMNVSTLELGDSALYLCASSLAAGVRSTDTQYFGPGTRLTVL.

This clone was picked up many times. This rearrangement joins TRBV19 to TRBJ1-4; TRBD1 is a possible D gene (5 bases). This CDR3 contains 15 residues. Germline V CDR1 and CDR2: LNHDA, SQIVND (reference sequence). V lost 1 base and J 4 bases, leaving 10 bases between the germline ends. CDR3 amino acids: CASSIGGRYNEKLFF. The CDR3 DNA sequence: TGTGCCAGTAGTATAGGGGGCAGATATAATGAAAAACTGTTTTTT.

This clone was detected ten times or more. This specimen includes other DNA sequences encoding the same CDR3. V is TRBV5-1 and J is TRBJ2-1; 10 bases fit TRBD2. J lost 6 bases, V lost 2 bases, and 5 bases had no gene match. The CDR3 totals 15 residues. Germline V gene data show CDR1 as SGHRS and CDR2 as YFSETQ. The CDR3, as DNA: TGCGCCAGCAGCTTTTTAGCGGGGGGTGGCAATGAGCAGTTCTTC. Its translation is CASSFLAGGGNEQFF.

This clone was recorded at least ten times. This chain links TRBV9 with TRBJ1-4, with TRBD1 identical over 9 bases. The CDR3 extends over 17 amino acids. Germline loops: CDR1 SGDLS, CDR2 YYNGEE. V gave up 4 bases and J gave up 1 base; unmatched junction bases: 8. DNA of the CDR3: TGTGCCAGCAGCCCCCAGGACAGGGGTGGAACTAATGAAAAACTGTTTTTT. Its protein is CASSPQDRGGTNEKLFF.

This clone was found many times. CDR3 loop: CASSLSGGGGYTF. Written as DNA, the CDR3 is TGTGCCAGCAGCTTATCTGGGGGAGGTGGCTACACCTTC. The V call is TRBV7-9, the J call TRBJ1-2; D is possibly TRBD1 (5 bases). The CDR3 is made up of 13 amino acids. Trimming removed 2 bases from V and 7 bases from J, with 11 bases in between. Germline V gene sequence: CDR1 SEHNR, CDR2 FQNEAQ (reference sequence).

This clone was seen repeatedly, ten times or more. The rearrangement links TRBV6-1 to TRBJ2-6; no definite D call. The V end lost 1 base, the J end lost 0 bases, and 4 bases lay between the germline ends. Germline V lookup: CDR1 MNHNS, CDR2 SASEGT. CDR3 length: 15 residues. The CDR3, as DNA: TGTGCCAGCAGTGAAGTATACTCTGGGGCCAACGTCCTGACTTTC. It codes for CASSEVYSGANVLTF.

This clone was found many times. V usage is TRBV5-1 and J usage is TRBJ2-2; D unresolved. The CDR3 sequence is 14 residues long. Germline V gene data show CDR1 as SGHRS and CDR2 as YFSETQ. Trimming cost V 3 bases and J 7 bases, with 13 bases left between them. The CDR3 nucleotides read TGCGCCAGCAGCTCTCGACAAGAAGGCGGGGAGCTGTTTTTT. Translated, it gives CASSSRQEGGELFF.

This clone was picked up many times. V and J are TRBV7-8 and TRBJ1-2, with D tentatively TRBD1 (5 bases). The CDR3 has 11 residues. Trimming took off 1 base at V and 12 bases at J, with 9 bases between the two ends. CDR1 and CDR2 (germline): SGHVS, FQNEAQ. CDR3 coding DNA: TGTGCCAGCAGCTTAGGGGGCGAGAACACCTTC. Translated: CASSLGGENTF.

This clone was seen many times. The rearrangement links TRBV5-1 to TRBJ2-1, with TRBD2 matching over 12 bases. The CDR3 is 16 residues long. After removal of 3 bases from V and 3 bases from J, the junction contained 4 bases not matched to a gene. The germline CDR1 and CDR2 sequences are SGHRS and YFSETQ. The CDR3 DNA sequence: TGCGCCAGCAGCTCTCTAGCGGGGGGGTTCTACAATGAGCAGTTCTTC. Translation gives CASSSLAGGFYNEQFF. The full variable domain, rest sourced from reference TRBV5-1 and TRBJ2-1, is KAGVTQTPRYLIKTRGQQVTLSCSPISGHRSVSWYQQTPGQGLQFLFEYFSETQRNKGNFPGRFSGRQFSNSRSEMNVSTLELGDSALYLCASSSLAGGFYNEQFFGPGTRLTVL.

This clone was counted ten times or more. V gene TRBV4-2 combines with J gene TRBJ1-2, with 7 bases matching TRBD1. The V segment lost 1 base and the J segment 2 bases; nucleotides outside the gene matches: 4. The CDR3 is 15 amino acids. From germline, CDR1 is LGHNA and CDR2 YNFKEQ. The CDR3 region has the DNA TGTGCCAGCAGCCAAGGAGGACAGGAAAACTATGGCTACACCTTC. It encodes CASSQGGQENYGYTF.

This clone was seen many times. V gene TRBV10-2 combines with J gene TRBJ2-7; 12 bases are a match to TRBD1. Germline assignment: CDR1 WSHSY and CDR2 SAAADI. V lost 0 bases and J lost 2; bases outside the gene matches: 8. The length of the CDR3 is 18 residues. CDR3 residues: CASSESGQGASLTYEQYF. CDR3 in DNA: TGCGCCAGCAGTGAGTCGGGACAGGGGGCTTCCTTAACCTACGAGCAGTACTTC.

This clone was detected many times. V usage is TRBV7-2 and J usage is TRBJ2-5; no definite D call. CDR1 SGHTA and CDR2 FQGNSA come from the germline V gene. The CDR3 has 13 amino acids. Trimming removed 2 bases at V and 3 bases at J, with 7 bases between. Here the CDR3 reads CASSLHTEETQYF. The CDR3 bases are TGTGCCAGCAGCTTACATACAGAAGAGACCCAGTACTTC.

This clone was counted a few times. The genes are TRBV30 and TRBJ1-2; 10 bases agree with TRBD1. The CDR3 sequence is 15 residues long. CDR1 and CDR2 from the germline V gene are GTSNPN and SVGIG (reference sequence). V shed 5 bases and J 8 bases; nucleotides not matched to a gene: 14. For the CDR3, the DNA is TGTGCCTGGGCAGCCGGGACAGGGGCTTCGGGCGGCTACACCTTC. It translates to CAWAAGTGASGGYTF.

This clone was counted ten times or more. The chain has TRBV18 and TRBJ1-2, with D maybe TRBD1 (5 bases). The CDR3 consists of 13 residues. CDR1 is KGHSH and CDR2 is LQKENI in the germline V gene. The germline V and J ends were trimmed by 3 bases and 8 bases, with 13 bases remaining between them. CDR3 amino acids: CASSPQGTRGYTF. The DNA of the CDR3 is TGTGCCAGCTCACCCCAGGGTACGAGGGGCTACACCTTC.

This clone occurred many times. J is TRBJ1-1 and V is TRBV5-1, with a possible D match to TRBD1 (5 bases). Germline assignment: CDR1 SGHRS and CDR2 YFSETQ. CDR3 length: 13 residues. V lost 4 bases, J lost 7 bases, and 14 bases lay in between. The DNA for the CDR3 is TGCGCCAGCAGCGACCAGGGTTCCGGTGAAGCTTTCTTT. It is translated as CASSDQGSGEAFF.

This clone was seen repeatedly, ten times or more. The rearrangement joins TRBV7-9 to TRBJ2-2; 9 nucleotides align to TRBD1. CDR1 is SEHNR and CDR2 is FQNEAQ in the germline V gene (reference sequence). V lost 3 bases to trimming and J lost 5 bases; unmatched junction nucleotides: 4. This CDR3 spans 15 amino acids. DNA for the CDR3: TGTGCCAGCAGCTTGGACAGGGGTTGGACCGGGGAGCTGTTTTTT. It yields the protein CASSLDRGWTGELFF.

This clone has just a few counts. The chain couples TRBV29-1 to TRBJ2-5; tentative D call: TRBD1 (6 bases). The J call may be mistaken, given a closer DNA end match to TRBJ2-7. The CDR3 covers 13 residues. CDR1 SQVTM and CDR2 ANQGSEA come from the germline V gene. CDR3 sequence (DNA): TGCAGCGTTGTTCAGACAGGAGCCTACGAGCAGTACTTC. Amino acid sequence: CSVVQTGAYEQYF.